Listed here is a single TCR beta chain. Its antigen is still unknown. Base qualities are missing; no much larger clone stands one base away. CDR1 is given as SGHAT and CDR2 as FQNNGV, both from the germline V gene. Measured from the cysteine to the phenylalanine, the CDR3 is 15 residues long. Solely the CDR3 DNA is kept, with 45 bases framed from the first base. V is cut back by 4 bases and J by 7 bases, with 10 bases in the junction unmatched. The cohort was made up of hundreds of healthy bone marrow donors. At the time of sampling, every cohort member was nominally healthy, though immune exposures that went unrecorded were likely present. The donor was CMV seronegative and was included in the group of about 400 seronegative cohort members. Every donor gave a peripheral blood sample, and the peripheral blood mononuclear cells from that sample were used for TCR beta sequencing. The Qiagen DNeasy Blood Extraction Kit was used to extract genomic DNA from the blood cell samples.

The method was the immunoSEQ multiplex PCR assay. The multiplex PCR relied on a mix of 60 forward primers for TCR Vbeta segments and 13 reverse primers for TCR Jbeta segments. A multiplex PCR assay on genomic DNA amplified the CDR3 region of rearranged TCR beta genes. On the Illumina HiSeq System, the amplified TCR beta libraries were sequenced as 87-base-pair reads. Regarding the original processing steps: A later analysis counted tens of millions of unique TCR beta chains across the 666 repertoires, and some 12 million of these chains were shared by at least two donors. Raw reads were error-corrected and collapsed into unique sequences with a nearest-neighbor algorithm that merged closely related sequences to remove PCR and sequencing errors. V, D and J gene segments were assigned by aligning CDR3 sequences to IMGT reference sequences. For a sequence to be retained, a match of at least six nucleotides to both a V gene segment and a J gene segment was required. A rearrangement was called productive if the CDR3 had no stop codons and remained in frame with V and J, and every other rearrangement was called non-productive. Following IMGT convention, CDR3 was defined as the stretch from the second conserved V-encoded cysteine to the conserved J-encoded phenylalanine. Sequences without an unambiguous match to a single V gene segment were excluded from the earlier analysis of 450 to 650 of the donors. An earlier analysis of some 500 of the donors classified V segments as functional when productive rearrangements were above 56.7% and as segregating when the standard deviation between donors was above 5%. To diagnose cytomegalovirus status from the catalog of TCR beta chain sequences, a statistical classification framework was built. V and J gene assignment, in a later analysis, came from comparing TCR nucleotide sequences with IMGT/GENE-DB human TR gene sequences. The TCRdist pipeline was used in a later analysis to assign CDR3 sequences and most-parsimonious VDJ recombination scenarios. In a later analysis, each TCR beta chain was defined by its CDR3 amino acid sequence together with its V-gene family, and reads without a unique V-gene family were excluded. A later analysis removed 550 to 650 highly shared, low-generation-probability nucleotide sequences to deal with suspected cross-contamination and a sequencing artifact. For each public chain, a later analysis derived a clonal expansion index from normalized ranks of inferred template counts within each repertoire. Generation probabilities in a later analysis came from a VDJ recombination model fitted to out-of-frame rearrangements, and those results were checked against IGoR. Hypergeometric tests were used in a later analysis to score TCR-TCR, TCR-HLA and TCR-CMV co-occurrence, with a repertoire-size bias correction applied to the TCR pairs. A later analysis estimated false discovery rates by permuting HLA or CMV assignments 20 times. In a later analysis, co-occurring TCRs were grouped with DBSCAN, and TCRdist sequence similarity was added when clustering was performed within HLA-allele-positive subsets. For co-occurrence clustering, repertoires with fewer than 30,000 or more than 120,000 public chains were excluded, along with five repertoires with anomalous nucleotide sharing. In its TCRdb copy, this immuneACCESS table keeps in-frame sequences only and misses some clones. Where compared with another copy, unresolved V genes explain less than half of these, and the others have no known cause. The DNA was the basis for D and trimming; V, J and clone size are from that table. This sample holds 140,000 to 150,000 clones; approximately 91% were observed only once. Of the sample, 0.45% to 0.55% falls within the top ten clones.

The data originate from a study of cytomegalovirus exposure and HLA in healthy donors (dated by TCRdb to 2015 to 2018). Study-wide context: According to an earlier analysis of several hundred of the donors, some 170 million T cells yielded 117 million unique TCR beta sequences and roughly 280 Gb of sequence data. An early release covering about 600 HLA-typed donors comprised about 300 gigabases of sequencing data and around 80 million unique TCR sequences. The genetic ancestry cluster associated with self-reported Caucasian donors included around four fifths of the 300 to 400 genotyped donors. The study aimed to test whether signatures of past pathogen exposure could be identified by cataloging public T cell receptors. The study profiled the T cell repertoires of around 700 subjects by immunosequencing and related them to cytomegalovirus serostatus. In addition to the first cohort of 650 to 750 subjects, a separate validation cohort of 130 or so different subjects was used. To predict cytomegalovirus infection status, the study combined high-throughput TCR immunosequencing, statistical association of individual TCRs with disease status, and machine learning. To study patterns of TCR occurrence, a later analysis re-analyzed previously published TCR beta repertoires from just over 650 donors and added high-resolution HLA genotyping. Rather than using new phenotypic data, the later analysis identified candidate immune exposures from TCR beta sequences and from how often those sequences occurred across donors. In an earlier analysis of 587 of the donors, high-throughput TCR beta sequencing was used to judge whether each TCR beta V gene segment behaved as functional or pseudogenic. Donor age, sex, ethnicity and CMV serostatus were collected together with the repertoire data. A later genetic analysis took genome-wide SNP genotypes for about three fifths of the 666 donors and used that subset as a discovery cohort. All discovery cohort repertoires had been generated on a single sequencing platform. Both class I and class II loci were covered by HLA typing, at four-digit resolution. Typing coverage differed by locus: A, B, C, DRB1 and DQB1 were typed in about 620-630 donors, DQA1 in 500 to 550, DPA1 in 600 to 610, and DPB1 in 450 to 490. About five DR-DQ haplotypes were treated as single units for association and clustering because of strong linkage in the cohort. Across about 380 genotyped donors of the cohort, an average of approximately 220,000 unique TCR beta nucleotide sequences per donor were sequenced, and 15% to 20% of those sequences were non-productive. Broad study findings and their caveats: Because HLA typing was unavailable for some donors at each locus, only the typed subset was used in association tests. A cluster of highly shared sequence variants was judged likely to be a technical artifact of the sequencing pipeline. A further reported finding was that TCR beta sequences accurately predicted the HLA-A and HLA-B alleles for most subjects in the first cohort. The authors suggested that the approach could potentially be generalized to other disease states and immunological phenotypes. The study listed approximately 160 TCR beta chains as associated with cytomegalovirus. A later genetic analysis associated a missense DCLRE1C variant with V-gene and J-gene trimming of TCR beta chains, and an independent cohort replicated the association. A later genetic analysis reported fewer N-insertions in productive TCRs among donors in an Asian-associated ancestry cluster than the roughly 700-donor mean. According to a later analysis, TCR association rates differed among HLA loci, with DRB1 alleles showing the most associated TCRs and HLA-C alleles showing the fewest. A few of the identified cytomegalovirus-associated TCR beta chains were confirmed in vitro to be specific for cytomegalovirus antigens. For the cohort, immune exposure information was limited to CMV serostatus. A later analysis reported that several top co-occurrence clusters appeared linked to parvovirus B19, influenza, CMV and Epstein-Barr virus. Sequencing depth was assumed to be roughly uniform across donors in the presence/absence analyses, though that assumption may not hold. Correlated functional status among segregating V segments might be attributable to linkage disequilibrium, but an unknown experimental factor could not be ruled out. Only TCR beta chains were sequenced in this cohort, and the absence of alpha or paired-chain data limited detectable features. Because counts were too low, about 17 rarely observed V segments, including chromosome 9 orphons, were excluded from the earlier analysis of roughly 580 of the donors. Some IMGT-functional V segments, including TRBV6-2 and TRBV6-3, could not be told apart with the 87-base-pair reads, so those segments were excluded. Most CMV-associated TCR beta chains appeared to be HLA-restricted in a later analysis, and the HLA associations seemed to be driven largely by CMV exposure. In an earlier analysis of around 600 of the donors, most TCR beta V segments appeared in productive rearrangements about 87% or about 30% of the time, broadly matching IMGT annotations. When HLA alleles, especially DR and DQ, strongly co-occurred, TCR associations were difficult to assign to individual alleles. Most TCR sequences were observed very rarely across donors, whereas some public TCRs were present in many individuals. A later analysis associated about 18,000 TCR beta sequences with specific HLA alleles at a false discovery rate of 0.05. In both the original and validation cohorts, the classifier was reported to diagnose cytomegalovirus status with high specificity and sensitivity. In a later analysis, HLA-associated TCR beta chains were found to be more clonally expanded and to have lower generation probabilities than equally common non-associated chains.

The sequence was obtained from a woman in her thirties or forties in good health and CMV-seronegative. This chain joins TRBV11-2 to TRBJ2-7, with 10 middle bases fitting TRBD2. Input material: PBMCs. The sequence in DNA is TGTGCCAGCAGCTCCGGGACTAGCGCCGGCGGGGAGCAGTACTTC. Translated, it reads CASSSGTSAGGEQYF.